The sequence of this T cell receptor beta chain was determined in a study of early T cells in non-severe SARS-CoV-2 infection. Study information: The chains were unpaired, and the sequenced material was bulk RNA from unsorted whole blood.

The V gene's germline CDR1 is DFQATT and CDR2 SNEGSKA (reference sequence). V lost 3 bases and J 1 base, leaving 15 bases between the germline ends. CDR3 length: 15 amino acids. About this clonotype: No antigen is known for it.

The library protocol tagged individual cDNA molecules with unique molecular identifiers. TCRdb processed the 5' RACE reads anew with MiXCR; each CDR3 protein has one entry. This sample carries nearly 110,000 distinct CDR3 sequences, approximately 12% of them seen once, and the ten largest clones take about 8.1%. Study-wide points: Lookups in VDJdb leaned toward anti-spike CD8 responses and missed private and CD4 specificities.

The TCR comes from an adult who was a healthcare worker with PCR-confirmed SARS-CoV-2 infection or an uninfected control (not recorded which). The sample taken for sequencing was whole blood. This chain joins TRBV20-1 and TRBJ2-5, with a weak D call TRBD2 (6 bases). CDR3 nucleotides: TGCAGTGCTAGGTCGACCCGCGGGGCCCAAGAGACCCAGTACTTC. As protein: CSARSTRGAQETQYF.